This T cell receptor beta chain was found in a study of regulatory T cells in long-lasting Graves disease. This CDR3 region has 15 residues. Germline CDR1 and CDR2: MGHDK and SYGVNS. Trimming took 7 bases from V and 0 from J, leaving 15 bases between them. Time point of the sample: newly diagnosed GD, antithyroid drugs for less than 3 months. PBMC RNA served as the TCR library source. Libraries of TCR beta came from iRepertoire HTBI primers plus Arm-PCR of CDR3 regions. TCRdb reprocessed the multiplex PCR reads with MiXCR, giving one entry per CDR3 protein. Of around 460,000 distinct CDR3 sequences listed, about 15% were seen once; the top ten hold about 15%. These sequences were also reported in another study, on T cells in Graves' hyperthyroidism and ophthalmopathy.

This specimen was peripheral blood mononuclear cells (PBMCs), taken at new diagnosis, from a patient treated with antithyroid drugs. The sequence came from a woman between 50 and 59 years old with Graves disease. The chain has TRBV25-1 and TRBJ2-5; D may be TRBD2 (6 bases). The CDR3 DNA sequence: TGTGCCAGCACCCCAGCGCGGGGATACCAAGAGACCCAGTACTTC. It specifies CASTPARGYQETQYF.